A selection of T cell receptor beta chains follows, all from one sample in a study of T-cell reconstitution after alpha-beta-depleted transplantation in children. Each CDR3 protein is one row after TCRdb ran MiXCR on the PCR reads. The sample has under 350,000 distinct CDR3 sequences, about a tenth seen once; the top ten hold about 9.4%. Here the sequenced sample was PBMCs from the stem cell graft donor, taken from the stem cell graft. The receptors come from a human donor who donated a stem cell graft to a child with SCID. Each CDR3 is given with its conserved first and last residue. Each record gives: V gene, D gene, J gene, clone size, CDR3 protein, CDR3 DNA. A D gene is named only where the DNA matches it firmly. A clone size is listed for some rows: how often the clone was seen (once, few, many), or a class if it is expanded.

>TRBV12-5|-|TRBJ1-6|-
CASGYRVLGSPLHF
TGTGCTAGTGGATACAGGGTTCTTGGATCACCCCTCCACTTT
>TRBV5-1|TRBD1|TRBJ2-1|-
CASSFTGTGLANEQFF
TGCGCCAGCAGCTTCACCGGGACAGGGTTGGCCAATGAGCAGTTCTTC
>TRBV5-1|-|TRBJ2-3|-
CASSLQTSTDTQYF
TGCGCCAGCAGCCTGCAGACAAGCACAGATACGCAGTATTTT
>TRBV7-8|TRBD1|TRBJ2-2|few
CASSPRMGQDTGELFF
TGTGCCAGCAGCCCCAGGATGGGACAGGACACCGGGGAGCTGTTTTTT
>TRBV6-1|-|TRBJ1-2|-
CASSETGTDYGYTF
TGTGCCAGCAGTGAGACCGGGACGGATTATGGCTACACCTTC
>TRBV2|-|TRBJ1-1|few
CASSESPARTEAFF
TGTGCCAGCAGTGAATCGCCCGCTAGGACTGAAGCTTTCTTT
>TRBV12-3/TRBV12-4|-|TRBJ2-3|many
CASRTGATDTQYF
TGTGCCAGCAGGACCGGGGCAACAGATACGCAGTATTTT
>TRBV2|-|TRBJ2-7|few
CASSVLQLNYEQYF
TGTGCCAGCAGTGTATTACAGCTAAACTACGAGCAGTACTTC
>TRBV7-9|TRBD2|TRBJ2-7|few
CASSLKQAGYSYEQYF
TGTGCCAGCAGCTTAAAGCAAGCGGGGTACTCCTACGAGCAGTACTTC
>TRBV28|-|TRBJ2-3|few
CASRTTEDTQYF
TGTGCCAGCAGAACGACTGAAGATACGCAGTATTTT
>TRBV5-1|TRBD2|TRBJ2-1|-
CASSFLLAGDGYNEQFF
TGCGCCAGCAGCTTTTTACTAGCGGGGGACGGTTACAATGAGCAGTTCTTC
>TRBV7-9|-|TRBJ2-7|many
CASSNPGPVNEQYF
TGTGCCAGCAGTAATCCGGGACCAGTCAACGAGCAGTACTTC
>TRBV2|-|TRBJ2-5|many
CASSDWVRYF
TGTGCCAGCAGTGACTGGGTCCGGTACTTC
>TRBV9|TRBD2|TRBJ2-1|-
CASSVVVGGAGNEQFF
TGTGCCAGCAGCGTAGTGGTCGGGGGGGCCGGCAATGAGCAGTTCTTC
>TRBV2|-|TRBJ2-5|few
CASSELGYQETQYF
TGTGCCAGCAGCGAACTGGGTTACCAAGAGACCCAGTACTTC
>TRBV4-1|-|TRBJ2-7|few
CASSAGVGGPEQYF
TGCGCCAGCAGCGCCGGGGTCGGGGGGCCCGAGCAGTACTTC
>TRBV27|-|TRBJ2-2|many
CASSWRGAGFSATGELFF
TGTGCCAGCAGTTGGAGGGGGGCGGGTTTCTCGGCCACCGGGGAGCTGTTTTTT
>TRBV5-1|-|TRBJ2-6|many
CASKPQGSGANVLTF
TGCGCCAGCAAACCGCAGGGATCTGGGGCCAACGTCCTGACTTTC
>TRBV6-1|-|TRBJ1-2|-
CASRFGRGDGYTF
TGTGCCAGCAGGTTCGGGAGGGGAGATGGCTACACCTTC
>TRBV9|-|TRBJ2-7|few
CASSVEGEDDEQYF
TGTGCCAGCAGCGTGGAGGGGGAGGACGACGAGCAGTACTTC
>TRBV5-6|-|TRBJ2-5|few
CASSLNPNQETQYF
TGTGCCAGCAGCTTGAATCCCAACCAAGAGACCCAGTACTTC
>TRBV9|TRBD2|TRBJ2-5|-
CASSGTSDWETQYF
TGTGCCAGCAGCGGTACTAGCGACTGGGAGACCCAGTACTTC